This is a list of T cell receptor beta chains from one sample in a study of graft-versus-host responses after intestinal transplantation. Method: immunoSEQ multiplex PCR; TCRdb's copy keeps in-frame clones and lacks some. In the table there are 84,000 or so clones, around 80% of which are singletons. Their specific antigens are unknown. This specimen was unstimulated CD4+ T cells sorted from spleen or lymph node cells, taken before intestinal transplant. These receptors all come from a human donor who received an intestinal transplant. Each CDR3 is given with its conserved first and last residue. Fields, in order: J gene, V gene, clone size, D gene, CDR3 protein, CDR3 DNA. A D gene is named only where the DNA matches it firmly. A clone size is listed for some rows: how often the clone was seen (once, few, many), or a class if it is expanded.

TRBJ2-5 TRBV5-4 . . CASSLSGPETQYF TGTGCCAGCAGCTTGTCAGGGCCTGAGACCCAGTACTTC
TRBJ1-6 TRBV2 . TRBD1 CASSVSPTGDSPLHF TGTGCCAGCAGTGTCTCACCGACAGGGGATTCACCCCTCCACTTT
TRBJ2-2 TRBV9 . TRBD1 CASSVQGEGELFF TGTGCCAGCAGCGTACAGGGGGAGGGGGAGCTGTTTTTT
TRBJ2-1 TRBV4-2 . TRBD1 CASSRDGQGINNEQFF TGTGCCAGCAGCCGCGACGGACAGGGGATCAACAATGAGCAGTTCTTC
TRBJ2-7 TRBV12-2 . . CASRRGQGEQYF TGTGCAAGTCGCAGGGGACAAGGCGAGCAGTACTTC
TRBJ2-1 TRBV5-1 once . CASSFGATNEQFF TGCGCCAGCAGCTTTGGGGCCACCAATGAGCAGTTCTTC
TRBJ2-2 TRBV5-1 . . CASSLSGPGTNTGELFF TGCGCCAGCAGCTTGTCTGGCCCGGGAACGAACACCGGGGAGCTGTTTTTT
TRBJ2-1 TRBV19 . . CASRGRGYNEQFF TGTGCCAGTAGGGGAAGGGGGTACAATGAGCAGTTCTTC
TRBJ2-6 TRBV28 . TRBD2 CASRPPSGPGANVLTF TGTGCCAGCAGGCCCCCTAGCGGGCCCGGGGCCAACGTCCTGACTTTC
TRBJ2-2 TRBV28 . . CASSPAGTSSGELFF TGTGCCAGCAGCCCCGCCGGGACAAGCAGCGGGGAGCTGTTTTTT
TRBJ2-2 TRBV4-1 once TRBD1 CASSPWDRGPGELFF TGCGCCAGCAGCCCTTGGGACAGGGGCCCCGGGGAGCTGTTTTTT
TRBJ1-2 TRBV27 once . CASSSSWAAEGLGYTF TGTGCCAGCAGTTCCTCCTGGGCCGCGGAGGGACTTGGCTACACCTTC
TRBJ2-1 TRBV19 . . CASSRVEAYNEQFF TGTGCCAGCAGCCGGGTGGAGGCCTACAATGAGCAGTTCTTC
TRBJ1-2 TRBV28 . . CASSSIRHLYGYTF TGTGCCAGCAGTTCCATACGACACCTCTATGGCTACACCTTC
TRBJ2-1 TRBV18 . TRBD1 CASSRGQGAYNEQFF TGTGCCAGCTCTCGAGGACAGGGGGCCTACAATGAGCAGTTCTTC
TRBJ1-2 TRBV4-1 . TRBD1 CASSHPTGIGYTF TGCGCCAGCAGCCACCCGACAGGGATTGGCTACACCTTC
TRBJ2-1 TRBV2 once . CASSGYNEQFF TGTGCCAGCAGCGGTTACAATGAGCAGTTCTTC
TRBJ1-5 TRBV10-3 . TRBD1 CAIRGQGRGQPQHF TGTGCCATCAGGGGACAGGGAAGGGGTCAGCCCCAGCATTTT
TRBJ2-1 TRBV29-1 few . CSVDRGSYNEQFF TGCAGCGTTGACAGGGGATCCTACAATGAGCAGTTCTTC
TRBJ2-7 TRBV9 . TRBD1 CASSGGTGQTYEQYF TGTGCCAGCAGCGGAGGGACAGGGCAGACCTACGAGCAGTACTTC
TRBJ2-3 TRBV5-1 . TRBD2 CASSPRISGFPPDTQYF TGCGCCAGCAGCCCAAGGATTAGCGGGTTCCCCCCAGATACGCAGTATTTT
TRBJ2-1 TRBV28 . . CASSLRTGRNNEQFF TGTGCCAGCAGTTTACGCACAGGGAGAAACAATGAGCAGTTCTTC
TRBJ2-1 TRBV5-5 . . CASSLESLNEQFF TGTGCCAGCAGCTTGGAATCCCTCAATGAGCAGTTCTTC
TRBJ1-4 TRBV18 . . CASSPFGGARTNEKLFF TGTGCCAGCTCACCCTTTGGGGGGGCGCGGACTAATGAAAAACTGTTTTTT
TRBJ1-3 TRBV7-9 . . CASSRETVASGNTIYF TGTGCCAGCAGCCGGGAAACGGTAGCCTCTGGAAACACCATATATTTT
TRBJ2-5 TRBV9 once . CASSPQGFETQYF TGTGCCAGCAGCCCTCAGGGGTTCGAGACCCAGTACTTC
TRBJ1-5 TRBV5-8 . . CASSLSLQPQHF TGTGCCAGCAGCTTGTCTCTTCAGCCCCAGCATTTT
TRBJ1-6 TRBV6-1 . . CASTEGGGYNSPLHF TGTGCCAGCACCGAGGGCGGGGGGTATAATTCACCCCTCCACTTT
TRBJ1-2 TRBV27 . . CASSPGFGGYTF TGTGCCAGCAGTCCAGGGTTTGGTGGCTACACCTTC
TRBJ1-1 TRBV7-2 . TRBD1 CASSLDRVNTEAFF TGTGCCAGCAGCTTGGACAGGGTGAACACTGAAGCTTTCTTT
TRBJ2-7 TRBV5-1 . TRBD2 CASSLGGARGVYEQYF TGCGCCAGCAGCTTGGGAGGGGCGCGGGGGGTCTACGAGCAGTACTTC
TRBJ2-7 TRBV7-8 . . CASSHGGHEQYF TGTGCCAGCAGTCACGGGGGGCACGAGCAGTACTTC
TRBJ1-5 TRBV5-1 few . CASSLSGGGQPQHF TGCGCCAGCAGCTTATCGGGGGGCGGGCAGCCCCAGCATTTT
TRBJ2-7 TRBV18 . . CASSPVETIYEQYF TGTGCCAGCTCACCTGTCGAGACAATCTACGAGCAGTACTTC
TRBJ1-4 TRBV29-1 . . CSVDRQKSNEKLFF TGCAGCGTTGATCGACAGAAGTCTAATGAAAAACTGTTTTTT
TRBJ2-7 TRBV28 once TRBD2 CASSPLAGVSYEQYF TGTGCCAGCAGTCCCCTCGCGGGAGTCTCTTACGAGCAGTACTTC
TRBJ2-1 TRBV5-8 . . CASSLRGSRDEQFF TGTGCCAGCAGCTTGAGGGGGAGTCGGGATGAGCAGTTCTTC
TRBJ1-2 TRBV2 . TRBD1 CASTTDRDYGYTF TGTGCCAGCACCACGGACAGGGACTATGGCTACACCTTC
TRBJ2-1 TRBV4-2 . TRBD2 CASSQEGLGTYNEQFF TGTGCCAGCAGCCAAGAAGGACTAGGTACCTACAATGAGCAGTTCTTC
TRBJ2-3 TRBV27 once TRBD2 CASSSLAATSTDTQYF TGTGCCAGCAGTTCCCTAGCGGCCACTAGCACAGATACGCAGTATTTT
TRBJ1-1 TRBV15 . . CATSRDQTVNTEAFF TGTGCCACCAGCAGAGACCAGACAGTGAACACTGAAGCTTTCTTT
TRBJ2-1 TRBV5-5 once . CASSFELPYNEQFF TGTGCCAGCAGCTTCGAACTGCCCTACAATGAGCAGTTCTTC
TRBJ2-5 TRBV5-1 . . CASSLSGTKETQYF TGCGCCAGCAGCTTGAGCGGTACTAAAGAGACCCAGTACTTC
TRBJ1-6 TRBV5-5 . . CASSLGQGYSYNSPLHF TGTGCCAGCAGCTTGGGTCAGGGATATTCCTATAATTCACCCCTCCACTTT
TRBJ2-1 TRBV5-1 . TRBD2 CASSLDSGGAVEQFF TGCGCCAGCAGCTTGGATAGCGGGGGGGCAGTTGAGCAGTTCTTC
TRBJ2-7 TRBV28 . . CASSFSGTDYEQYF TGTGCCAGCAGTTTTTCAGGCACCGACTACGAGCAGTACTTC
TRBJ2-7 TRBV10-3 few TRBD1 CAISEVGDRSSYEQYF TGTGCCATCAGTGAGGTGGGGGACAGGAGCTCCTACGAGCAGTACTTC
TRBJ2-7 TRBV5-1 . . CASSLAEYRATEQYF TGCGCCAGCAGCTTGGCCGAATACAGGGCAACCGAGCAGTACTTC
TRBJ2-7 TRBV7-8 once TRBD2 CASSLLVREGEQYF TGTGCCAGCAGCTTATTGGTCAGGGAGGGCGAGCAGTACTTC